What follows is one T cell receptor (beta chain) and its context. Germline V gene sequence: CDR1 MNHEY, CDR2 SMNVEV (reference sequence). V was shortened by 6 bases and J by 5 bases, with 16 bases between the two germline ends. This CDR3 comprises 14 residues. The data are from a study of blood T cell repertoires in COVID-19. TCRdb's table, derived via immunoSEQ multiplex PCR, lists solely in-frame clones and lacks some. The data show around 450,000 clones, 90% seen once. This chain links TRBV27 with TRBJ1-1; weak D call: TRBD1 (6 bases). Input material: PBMCs or T cells enriched from blood (not recorded which). This sequence was found in a man aged 18 to 29 who had recovered from COVID-19. DNA of the CDR3: TGTGCCAGCAGAGCCCTCGGACAGAGGACTGAAGCTTTCTTT. This codes for CASRALGQRTEAFF.